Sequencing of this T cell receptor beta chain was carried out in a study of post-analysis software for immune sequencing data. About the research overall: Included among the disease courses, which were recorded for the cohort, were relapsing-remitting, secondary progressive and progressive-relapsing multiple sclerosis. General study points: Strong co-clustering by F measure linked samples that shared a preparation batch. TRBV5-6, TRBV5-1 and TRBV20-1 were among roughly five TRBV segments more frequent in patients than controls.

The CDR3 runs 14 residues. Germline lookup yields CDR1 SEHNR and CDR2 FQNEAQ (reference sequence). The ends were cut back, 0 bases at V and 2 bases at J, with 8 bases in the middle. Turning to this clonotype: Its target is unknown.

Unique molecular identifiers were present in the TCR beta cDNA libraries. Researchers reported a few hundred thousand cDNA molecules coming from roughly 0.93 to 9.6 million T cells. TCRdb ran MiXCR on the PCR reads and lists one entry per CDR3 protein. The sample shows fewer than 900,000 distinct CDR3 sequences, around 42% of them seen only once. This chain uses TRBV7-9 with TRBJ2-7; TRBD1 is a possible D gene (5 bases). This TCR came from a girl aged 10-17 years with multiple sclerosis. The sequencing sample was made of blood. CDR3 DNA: TGTGCCAGCAGCTTAGCGAACAGGCCCTACGAGCAGTACTTC. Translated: CASSLANRPYEQYF.